One T cell receptor (beta chain) is described in this entry. This sample is part of a study of blood T cell repertoires in COVID-19. Study in general: Some COVID-19 samples were acute and others convalescent; all came from the United States, Italy and Spain. Sources were T cells, B-cell-depleted T cells, or PBMCs; the material itself was cDNA or gDNA.

Participant ages covered roughly 18 to 89 years across 24 US areas. Recovered status in Cohort 3 required two negative PCRs, clearance, or symptom resolution. TCRdb's copy holds only in-frame clones and misses some; the assay was immunoSEQ multiplex PCR. The table records about 170,000 clones, roughly 90% of them present only once. Germline CDR1 and CDR2: SNHLY and FYNNEI. The CDR3 consists of 14 residues. V lost 3 bases and J lost 4, with 13 bases in between. The clonotype was recovered from a woman between 18 and 29 years old who had recovered from COVID-19. The chain has TRBV2 and TRBJ2-7; D is ambiguous. What was sequenced was PBMCs or T cells enriched from blood (not recorded which). DNA of the CDR3: TGTGCCAGCAGTGACCCGCGGCGGAGTTACGAGCAGTACTTC. Translated: CASSDPRRSYEQYF.